This T cell receptor beta chain was captured in a study of regulatory T cells in long-lasting Graves disease. This sample's time point: newly diagnosed GD, antithyroid drugs for less than 3 months. PBMC-derived RNA was used for the TCR library. Construction of TCR beta libraries relied on iRepertoire HTBI primers and on Arm-PCR targeting CDR3 regions. Each CDR3 protein is one row after TCRdb ran MiXCR on the multiplex PCR reads. This sample has approximately 360,000 distinct CDR3 sequences, with 12% found just once. These data were also reused for a study on T cells in Graves' hyperthyroidism and ophthalmopathy. That paper adds: On the basis of clinical symptoms, serum thyroxine and TRAb, thyroid ultrasound and orbital computed tomography, diagnoses were made. The majority of expanded thyroid clonotypes above 0.001 also appeared in blood. Ophthalmopathy and stable hyperthyroidism were separated by a 13 V-J model.

This receptor was obtained from a woman younger than 35 with Graves disease. This specimen was peripheral blood mononuclear cells (PBMCs), taken at new diagnosis, from a patient treated with antithyroid drugs.

CDR3 DNA: TGTGCCATCAGTGAGTCGACAGGACTAGCGGGATCCGCCCACTCCTACAATGAGCAGTTCTTC. Translated: CAISESTGLAGSAHSYNEQFF. V is TRBV10-3 and J is TRBJ2-1; 12 nucleotides line up with TRBD2. Germline V lookup: CDR1 ENHRY, CDR2 SYGVKD. The V and J ends lost 0 bases and 0 bases, in that order; junction bases with no gene match: 12. The CDR3 is made up of 21 amino acids.